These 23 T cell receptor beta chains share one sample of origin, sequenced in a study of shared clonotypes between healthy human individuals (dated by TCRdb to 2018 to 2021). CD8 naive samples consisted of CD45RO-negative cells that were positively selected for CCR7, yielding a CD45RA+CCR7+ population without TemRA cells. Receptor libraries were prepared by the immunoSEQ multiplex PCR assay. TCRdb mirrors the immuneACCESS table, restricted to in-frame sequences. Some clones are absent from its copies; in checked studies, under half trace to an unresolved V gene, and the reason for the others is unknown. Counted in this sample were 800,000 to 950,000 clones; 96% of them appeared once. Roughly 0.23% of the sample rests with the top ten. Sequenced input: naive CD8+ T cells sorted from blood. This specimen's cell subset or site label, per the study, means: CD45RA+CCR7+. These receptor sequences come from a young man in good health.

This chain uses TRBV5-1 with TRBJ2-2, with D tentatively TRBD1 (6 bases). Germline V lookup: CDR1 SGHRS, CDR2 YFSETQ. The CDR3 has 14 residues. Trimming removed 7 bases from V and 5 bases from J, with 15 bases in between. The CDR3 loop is CASGPGANTGELFF. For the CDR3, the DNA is TGCGCCAGCGGGCCAGGGGCAAATACCGGGGAGCTGTTTTTT.

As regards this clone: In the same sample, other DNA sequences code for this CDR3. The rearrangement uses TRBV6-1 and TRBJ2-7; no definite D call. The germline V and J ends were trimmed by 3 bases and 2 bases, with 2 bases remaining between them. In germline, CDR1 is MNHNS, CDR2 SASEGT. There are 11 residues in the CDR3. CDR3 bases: TGTGCCAGCAGTGAGACCTACGAGCAGTACTTC. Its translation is CASSETYEQYF.

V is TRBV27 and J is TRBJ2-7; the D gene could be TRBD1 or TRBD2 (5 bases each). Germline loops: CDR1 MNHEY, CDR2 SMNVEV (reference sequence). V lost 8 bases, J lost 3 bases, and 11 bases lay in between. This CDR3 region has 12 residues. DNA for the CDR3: TGTGCCAGCGGGGGTGTAAGCTACGAGCAGTACTTC. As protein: CASGGVSYEQYF.

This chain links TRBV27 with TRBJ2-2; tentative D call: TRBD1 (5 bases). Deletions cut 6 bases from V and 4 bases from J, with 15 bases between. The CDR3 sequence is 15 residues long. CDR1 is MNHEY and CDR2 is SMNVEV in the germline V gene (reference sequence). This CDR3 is CASSQPGFSTGELFF. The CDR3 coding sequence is TGTGCCAGCAGCCAACCAGGGTTCAGCACCGGGGAGCTGTTTTTT.

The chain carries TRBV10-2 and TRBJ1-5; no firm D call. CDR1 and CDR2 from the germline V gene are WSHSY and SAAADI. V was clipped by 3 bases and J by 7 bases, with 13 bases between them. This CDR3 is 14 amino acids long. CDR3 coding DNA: TGCGCCAGCAGTGACGCACAGTTGTCACAGCCCCAGCATTTT. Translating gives CASSDAQLSQPQHF.

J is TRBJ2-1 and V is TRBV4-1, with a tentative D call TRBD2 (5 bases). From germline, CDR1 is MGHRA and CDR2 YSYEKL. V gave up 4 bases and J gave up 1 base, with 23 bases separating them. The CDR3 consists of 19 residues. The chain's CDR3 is CASSPLIRTPQVSYNEQFF. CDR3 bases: TGCGCCAGCAGCCCCCTTATCCGGACTCCGCAGGTTTCCTACAATGAGCAGTTCTTC.

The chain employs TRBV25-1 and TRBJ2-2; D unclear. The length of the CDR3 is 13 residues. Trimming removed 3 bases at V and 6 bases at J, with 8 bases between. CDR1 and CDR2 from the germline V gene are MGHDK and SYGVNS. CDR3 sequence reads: CASSDTTPGELFF. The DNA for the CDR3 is TGTGCCAGCAGTGATACGACCCCCGGGGAGCTGTTTTTT.

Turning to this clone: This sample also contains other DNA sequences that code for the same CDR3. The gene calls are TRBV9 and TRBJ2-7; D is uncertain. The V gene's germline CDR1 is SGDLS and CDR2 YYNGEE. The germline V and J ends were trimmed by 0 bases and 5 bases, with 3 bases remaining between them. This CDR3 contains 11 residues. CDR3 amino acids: CASSVGHEQYF. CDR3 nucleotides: TGTGCCAGCAGCGTAGGTCACGAGCAGTACTTC.

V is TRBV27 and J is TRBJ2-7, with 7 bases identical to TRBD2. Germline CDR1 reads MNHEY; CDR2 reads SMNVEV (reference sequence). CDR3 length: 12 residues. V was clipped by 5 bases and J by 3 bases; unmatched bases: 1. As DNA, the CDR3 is TGTGCCAGCAGTGGGGGGGACTACGAGCAGTACTTC. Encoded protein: CASSGGDYEQYF.

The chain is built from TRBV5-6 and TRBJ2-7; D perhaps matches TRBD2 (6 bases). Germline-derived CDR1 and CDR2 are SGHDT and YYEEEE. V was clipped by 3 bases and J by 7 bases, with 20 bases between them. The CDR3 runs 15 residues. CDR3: CASSSRDSWRGEQYF. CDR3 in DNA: TGTGCCAGCAGCTCCAGGGACTCATGGAGGGGTGAGCAGTACTTC.

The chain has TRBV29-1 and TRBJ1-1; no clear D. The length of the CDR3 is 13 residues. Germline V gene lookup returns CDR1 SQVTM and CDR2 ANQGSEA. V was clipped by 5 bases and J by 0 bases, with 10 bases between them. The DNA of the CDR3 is TGCAGCGTTAAGACGGTTTTGAACACTGAAGCTTTCTTT. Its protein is CSVKTVLNTEAFF.

This chain's CDR3 is CASSPGFGSNEQFF. The CDR3 DNA sequence: TGTGCCAGCTCACCAGGCTTTGGGAGTAATGAGCAGTTCTTC. J is TRBJ2-1 and V is TRBV18, with D possibly matching TRBD2 (5 bases). V lost 2 bases, J lost 7 bases, and 12 bases lay in between. The CDR3 has 14 amino acids. Germline V lookup: CDR1 KGHSH, CDR2 LQKENI.

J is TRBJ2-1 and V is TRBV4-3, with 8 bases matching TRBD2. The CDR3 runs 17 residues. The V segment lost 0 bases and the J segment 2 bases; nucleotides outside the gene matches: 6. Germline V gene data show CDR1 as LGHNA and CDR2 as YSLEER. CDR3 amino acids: CASSQDGGEGPYNEQFF. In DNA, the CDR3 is TGCGCCAGCAGCCAAGACGGGGGGGAGGGCCCCTACAATGAGCAGTTCTTC.

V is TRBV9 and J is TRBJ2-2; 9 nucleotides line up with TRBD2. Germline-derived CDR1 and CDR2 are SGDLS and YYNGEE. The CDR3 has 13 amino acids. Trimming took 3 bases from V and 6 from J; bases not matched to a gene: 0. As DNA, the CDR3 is TGTGCCAGCAGCGGACTAGCGGCCGGGGAGCTGTTTTTT. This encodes CASSGLAAGELFF. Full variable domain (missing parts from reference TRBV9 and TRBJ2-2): DSGVTQTPKHLITATGQRVTLRCSPRSGDLSVYWYQQSLDQGLQFLIQYYNGEERAKGNILERFSAQQFPDLHSELNLSSLELGDSALYFCASSGLAAGELFFGEGSRLTVL.

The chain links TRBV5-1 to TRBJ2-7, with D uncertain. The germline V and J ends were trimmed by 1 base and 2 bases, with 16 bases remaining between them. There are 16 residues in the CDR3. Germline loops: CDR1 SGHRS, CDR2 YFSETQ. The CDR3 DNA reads TGCGCCAGCAGCTTGTCTTTGGGCAGATTTACCTACGAGCAGTACTTC. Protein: CASSLSLGRFTYEQYF.

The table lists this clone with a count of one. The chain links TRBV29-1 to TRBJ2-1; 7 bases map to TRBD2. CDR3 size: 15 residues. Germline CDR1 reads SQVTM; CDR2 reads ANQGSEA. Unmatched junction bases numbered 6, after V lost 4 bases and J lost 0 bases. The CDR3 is CSVVASGSSYNEQFF. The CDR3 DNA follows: TGCAGCGTTGTGGCTAGCGGCAGCTCCTACAATGAGCAGTTCTTC.

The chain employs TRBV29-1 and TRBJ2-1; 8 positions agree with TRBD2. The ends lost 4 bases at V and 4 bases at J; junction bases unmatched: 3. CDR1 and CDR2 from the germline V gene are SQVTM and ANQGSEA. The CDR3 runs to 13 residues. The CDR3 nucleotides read TGCAGCGTTGTTCGGGAGGGTTACAATGAGCAGTTCTTC. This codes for CSVVREGYNEQFF.

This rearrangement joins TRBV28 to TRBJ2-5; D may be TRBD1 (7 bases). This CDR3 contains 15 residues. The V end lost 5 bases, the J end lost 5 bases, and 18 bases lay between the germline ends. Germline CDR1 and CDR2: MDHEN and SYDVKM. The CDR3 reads CASSPLLTGRETQYF. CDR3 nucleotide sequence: TGTGCCAGCAGTCCCCTACTGACAGGGAGGGAGACCCAGTACTTC.

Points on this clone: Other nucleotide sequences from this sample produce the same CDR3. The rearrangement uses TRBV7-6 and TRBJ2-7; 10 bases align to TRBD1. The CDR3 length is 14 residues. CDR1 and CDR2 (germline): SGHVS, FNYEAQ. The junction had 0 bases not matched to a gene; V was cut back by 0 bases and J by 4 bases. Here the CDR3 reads CASSLAGQGYEQYF. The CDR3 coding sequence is TGTGCCAGCAGCTTAGCGGGACAGGGGTACGAGCAGTACTTC.

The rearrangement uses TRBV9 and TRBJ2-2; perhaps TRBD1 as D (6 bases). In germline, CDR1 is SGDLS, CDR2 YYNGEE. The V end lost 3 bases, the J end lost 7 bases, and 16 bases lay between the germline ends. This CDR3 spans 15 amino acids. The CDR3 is CASSAQGKISGELFF. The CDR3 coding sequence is TGTGCCAGCAGCGCCCAGGGGAAGATAAGCGGGGAGCTGTTTTTT. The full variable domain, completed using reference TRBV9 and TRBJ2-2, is DSGVTQTPKHLITATGQRVTLRCSPRSGDLSVYWYQQSLDQGLQFLIQYYNGEERAKGNILERFSAQQFPDLHSELNLSSLELGDSALYFCASSAQGKISGELFFGEGSRLTVL.

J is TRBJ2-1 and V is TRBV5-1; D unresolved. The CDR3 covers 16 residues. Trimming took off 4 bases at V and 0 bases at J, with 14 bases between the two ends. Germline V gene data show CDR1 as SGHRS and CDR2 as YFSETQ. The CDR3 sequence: CASSPDEVSSYNEQFF. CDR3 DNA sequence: TGCGCCAGCAGCCCCGACGAGGTTAGCTCCTACAATGAGCAGTTCTTC.

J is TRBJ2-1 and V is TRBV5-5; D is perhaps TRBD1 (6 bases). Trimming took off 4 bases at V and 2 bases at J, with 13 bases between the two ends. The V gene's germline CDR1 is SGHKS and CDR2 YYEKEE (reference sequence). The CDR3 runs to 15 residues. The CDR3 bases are TGTGCCAGCAGCCCCTGGAACAGGGCCTACAATGAGCAGTTCTTC. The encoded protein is CASSPWNRAYNEQFF.

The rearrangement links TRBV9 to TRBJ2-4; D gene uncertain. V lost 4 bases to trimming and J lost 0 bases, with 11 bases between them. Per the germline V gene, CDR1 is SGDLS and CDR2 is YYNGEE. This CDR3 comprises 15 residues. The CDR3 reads CASSSKGLAKNIQYF. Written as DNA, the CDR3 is TGTGCCAGCAGCTCTAAGGGCCTAGCCAAAAACATTCAGTACTTC.